The 3 T cell receptor beta chains reported below all come from one sample, sequenced in a study of T-cell memory formation after mild COVID-19. TCRdb processed the 5' RACE reads anew with MiXCR; each CDR3 protein has one entry. The profile covers roughly 250,000 distinct CDR3 sequences, with over 15% appearing a single time and under 25% taken by the ten largest. Specimen: PBMCs or a T cell subset sorted from them (not recorded which). These TCRs come from a man aged 18-30 years who had mild COVID-19 (a few samples of this study predate the infection). Cell type and time point are not known.

This clonotype was detected a few times. The DNA of the CDR3 is TGCAGTGCTAGTACAGGCGAGGGGCCTTTCTCCTACGAGCAGTACTTC. Translation gives CSASTGEGPFSYEQYF. V gene TRBV20-1 combines with J gene TRBJ2-7, with D perhaps assigned TRBD1 or TRBD2 (5 bases each). The V end was cut by 3 bases, the J end by 0 bases, with 18 bases between. This CDR3 region has 16 residues. Germline CDR1 reads DFQATT; CDR2 reads SNEGSKA (reference sequence).

This clonotype was seen many times. This sequence joins TRBV7-2 and TRBJ2-5; TRBD2 is a possible D gene (5 bases). This CDR3 has 13 amino acids. V was cut by 5 bases and J by 5 bases, with 12 bases left in between. CDR1 is SGHTA, CDR2 FQGNSA, per germline. The CDR3 bases are TGTGCCAGCAGCCGAGGACTGGGGGAGACCCAGTACTTC. This encodes CASSRGLGETQYF.

A few counts support this clonotype. The CDR3 DNA reads as TGCGCCAGCAGTGATTACGCCTACGAGCAGTACTTC. It codes for CASSDYAYEQYF. The rearrangement uses TRBV10-2 and TRBJ2-7; no firm D call. The CDR3 consists of 12 residues. In germline, CDR1 is WSHSY, CDR2 SAAADI. The V and J ends lost 3 bases and 2 bases respectively, with 5 bases between them.